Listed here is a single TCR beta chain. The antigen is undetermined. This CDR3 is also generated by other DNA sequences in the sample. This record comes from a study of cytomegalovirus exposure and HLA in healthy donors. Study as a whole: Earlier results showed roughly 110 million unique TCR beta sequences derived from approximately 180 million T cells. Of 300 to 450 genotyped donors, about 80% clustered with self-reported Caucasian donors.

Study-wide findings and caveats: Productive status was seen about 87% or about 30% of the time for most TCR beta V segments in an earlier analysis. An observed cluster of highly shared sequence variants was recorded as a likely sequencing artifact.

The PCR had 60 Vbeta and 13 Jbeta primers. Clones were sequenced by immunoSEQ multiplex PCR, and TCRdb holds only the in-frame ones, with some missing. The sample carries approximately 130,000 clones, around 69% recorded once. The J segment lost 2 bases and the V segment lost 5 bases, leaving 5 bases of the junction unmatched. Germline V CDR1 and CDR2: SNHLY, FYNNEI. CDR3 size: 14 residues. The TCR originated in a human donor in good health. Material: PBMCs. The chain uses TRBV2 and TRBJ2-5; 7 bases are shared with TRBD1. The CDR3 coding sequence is TGTGCCAGCAGTCCTGGGACAGCACAAGAGACCCAGTACTTC. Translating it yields CASSPGTAQETQYF.